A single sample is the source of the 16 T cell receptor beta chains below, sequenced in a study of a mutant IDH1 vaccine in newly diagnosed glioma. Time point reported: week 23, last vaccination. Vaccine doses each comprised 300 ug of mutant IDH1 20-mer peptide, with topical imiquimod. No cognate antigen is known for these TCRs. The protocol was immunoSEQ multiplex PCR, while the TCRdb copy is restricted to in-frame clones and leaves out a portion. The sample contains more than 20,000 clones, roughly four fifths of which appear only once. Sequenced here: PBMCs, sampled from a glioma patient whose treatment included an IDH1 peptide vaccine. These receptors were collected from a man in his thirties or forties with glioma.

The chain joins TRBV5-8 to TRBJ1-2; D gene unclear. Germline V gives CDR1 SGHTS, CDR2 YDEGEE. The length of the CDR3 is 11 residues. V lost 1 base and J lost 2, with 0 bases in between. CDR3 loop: CASSLNYGYTF. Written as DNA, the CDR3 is TGTGCCAGCAGCTTGAACTATGGCTACACCTTC.

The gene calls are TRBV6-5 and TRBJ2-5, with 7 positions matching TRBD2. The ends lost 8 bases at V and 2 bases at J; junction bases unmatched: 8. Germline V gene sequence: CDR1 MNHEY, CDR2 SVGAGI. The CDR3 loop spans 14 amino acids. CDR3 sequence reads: CASRRGGSQETQYF. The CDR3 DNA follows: TGTGCCAGCCGTAGGGGAGGGAGTCAAGAGACCCAGTACTTC.

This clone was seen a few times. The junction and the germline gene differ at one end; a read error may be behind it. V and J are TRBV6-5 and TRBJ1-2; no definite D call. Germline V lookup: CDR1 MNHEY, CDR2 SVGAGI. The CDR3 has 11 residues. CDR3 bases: TGTGCCAGCGGTTACAGCGATGGCTACACCTTC. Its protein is CASGYSDGYTF.

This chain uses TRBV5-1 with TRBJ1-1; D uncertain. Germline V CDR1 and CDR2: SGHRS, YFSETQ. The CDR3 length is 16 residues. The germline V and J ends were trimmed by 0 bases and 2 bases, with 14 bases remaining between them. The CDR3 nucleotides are TGCGCCAGCAGCTTGGGCCTGCAGAACCCAAACACTGAAGCTTTCTTT. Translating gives CASSLGLQNPNTEAFF.

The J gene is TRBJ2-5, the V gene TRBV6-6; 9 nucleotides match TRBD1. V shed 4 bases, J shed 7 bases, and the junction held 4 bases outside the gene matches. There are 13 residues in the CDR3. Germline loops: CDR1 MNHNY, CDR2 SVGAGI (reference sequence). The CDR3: CASSSQGAGTQYF. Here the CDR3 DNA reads TGTGCCAGCAGTTCACAGGGGGCAGGGACCCAGTACTTC.

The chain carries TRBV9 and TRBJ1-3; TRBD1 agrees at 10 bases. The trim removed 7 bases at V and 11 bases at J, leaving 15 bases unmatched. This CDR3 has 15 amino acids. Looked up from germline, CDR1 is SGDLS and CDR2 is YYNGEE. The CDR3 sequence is CASAARDRGFSAIYF. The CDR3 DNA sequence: TGTGCCAGCGCGGCCCGGGACAGGGGATTTTCCGCCATATATTTT.

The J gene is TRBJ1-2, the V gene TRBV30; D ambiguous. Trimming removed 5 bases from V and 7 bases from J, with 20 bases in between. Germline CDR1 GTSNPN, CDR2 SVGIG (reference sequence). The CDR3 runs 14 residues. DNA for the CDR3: TGTGCCTGGCCCCACCCGGGCCGCGCGAGTGGCTACACCTTC. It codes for CAWPHPGRASGYTF.

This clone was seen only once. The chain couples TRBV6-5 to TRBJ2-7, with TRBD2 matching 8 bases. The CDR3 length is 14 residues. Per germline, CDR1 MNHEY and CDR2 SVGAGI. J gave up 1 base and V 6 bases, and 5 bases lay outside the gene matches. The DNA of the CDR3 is TGTGCCAGCAGGGGAGCGGGAGCGTCCTACGAGCAGTACTTC. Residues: CASRGAGASYEQYF.

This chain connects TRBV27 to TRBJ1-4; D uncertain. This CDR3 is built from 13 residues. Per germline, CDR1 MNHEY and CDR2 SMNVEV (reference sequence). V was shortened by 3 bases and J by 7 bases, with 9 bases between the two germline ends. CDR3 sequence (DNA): TGTGCCAGCAGTTTTAGGAATGGTGAAAAACTGTTTTTT. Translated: CASSFRNGEKLFF.

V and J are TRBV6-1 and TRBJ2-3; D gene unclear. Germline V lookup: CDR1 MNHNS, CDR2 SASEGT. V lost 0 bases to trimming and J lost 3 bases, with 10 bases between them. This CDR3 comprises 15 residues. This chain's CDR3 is CASSEALGATDTQYF. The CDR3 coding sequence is TGTGCCAGCAGTGAAGCGCTAGGAGCGACAGATACGCAGTATTTT.

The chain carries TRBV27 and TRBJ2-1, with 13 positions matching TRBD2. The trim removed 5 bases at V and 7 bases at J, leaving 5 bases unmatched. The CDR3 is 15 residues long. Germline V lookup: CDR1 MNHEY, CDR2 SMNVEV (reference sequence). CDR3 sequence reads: CASSGGTSGKNEQFF. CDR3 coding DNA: TGTGCCAGCAGTGGTGGGACTAGCGGGAAAAATGAGCAGTTCTTC.

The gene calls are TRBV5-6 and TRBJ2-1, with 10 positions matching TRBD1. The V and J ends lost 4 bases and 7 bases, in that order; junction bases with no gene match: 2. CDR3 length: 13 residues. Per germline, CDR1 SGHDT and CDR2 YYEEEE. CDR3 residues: CASSQDRGNEQFF. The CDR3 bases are TGTGCCAGCAGCCAGGACAGGGGGAATGAGCAGTTCTTC.

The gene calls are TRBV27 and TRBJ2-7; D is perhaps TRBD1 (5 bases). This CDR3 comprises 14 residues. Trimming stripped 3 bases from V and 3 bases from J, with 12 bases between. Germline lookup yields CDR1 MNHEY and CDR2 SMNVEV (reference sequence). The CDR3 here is CASSLRRQGYEQYF. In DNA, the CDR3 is TGTGCCAGCAGTTTGCGGCGGCAGGGCTACGAGCAGTACTTC.

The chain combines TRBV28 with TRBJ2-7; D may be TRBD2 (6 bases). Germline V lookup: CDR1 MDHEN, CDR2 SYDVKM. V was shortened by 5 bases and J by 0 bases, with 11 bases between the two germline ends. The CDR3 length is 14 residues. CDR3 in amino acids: CASSHGGISYEQYF. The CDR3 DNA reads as TGTGCCAGCAGTCACGGCGGGATCTCCTACGAGCAGTACTTC.

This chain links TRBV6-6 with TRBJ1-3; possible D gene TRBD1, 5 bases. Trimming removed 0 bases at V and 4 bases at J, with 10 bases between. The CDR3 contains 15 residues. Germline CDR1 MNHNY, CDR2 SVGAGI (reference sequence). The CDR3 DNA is TGTGCCAGCAGTTACTCCCCGGGGGGGGGAAACACCATATATTTT. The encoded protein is CASSYSPGGGNTIYF.

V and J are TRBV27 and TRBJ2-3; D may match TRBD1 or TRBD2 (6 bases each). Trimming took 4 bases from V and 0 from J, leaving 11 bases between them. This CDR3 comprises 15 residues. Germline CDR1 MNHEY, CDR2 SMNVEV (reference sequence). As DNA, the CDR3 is TGTGCCAGCAGTTGGGGGGCGGGAAGCACAGATACGCAGTATTTT. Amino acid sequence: CASSWGAGSTDTQYF.